This T cell receptor (beta chain) appears in the sequencing data of a study of response to subunit inactivated influenza vaccine. Per the germline V gene, CDR1 is MNHEY and CDR2 is SVGEGT. The CDR3 is made up of 11 amino acids. The germline V and J ends were trimmed by 2 bases and 8 bases, with 6 bases remaining between them. TCRdb reprocessed the RT-PCR reads via MiXCR and lists one record per CDR3 protein. The data hold roughly 700,000 distinct CDR3 sequences, with more than 11% observed a single time. This clonotype was seen only a few times. J is TRBJ1-1 and V is TRBV6-2 or TRBV6-3; D is uncertain. This sequence originates from a man between 50 and 59 years old who received an inactivated influenza vaccine. This material consisted of PBMCs from blood, taken roughly 2 weeks before vaccination. The CDR3 region is CASSYGREAFF. CDR3 DNA sequence: TGTGCCAGCAGTTACGGTCGGGAAGCTTTCTTT.